The present entry profiles one TCR beta chain with its context. Its specificity is unknown. The data are from a study of Tregs in tolerant kidney transplant recipients. The table came from immunoSEQ multiplex PCR; TCRdb's copy has only in-frame clones and leaves some out. The sample lists around 21,000 clones; just over 65% were seen once. Study results and limitations: Tregs expanded with activated donor B cells seemed most donor-specific.

J lost 5 bases, V lost 10 bases, and 16 bases had no gene match. The CDR3 contains 16 residues. The germline V gene has CDR1 SGHRS and CDR2 YFSETQ. This TCR derives from a human donor in good health. Sequencing was done on a sample of Tregs from blood cultured with allogeneic cells. The genes are TRBV5-1 and TRBJ2-2; 8 bases match TRBD2. CDR3 nucleotide sequence: TGCGCCCGCGTCAGAGGGGCGGGGGGCCGGACCGGGGAGCTGTTTTTT. It specifies CARVRGAGGRTGELFF.